One and the same sample provided the 18 T cell receptor beta chains below, sequenced in a study of T cell changes during pregnancy in multiple sclerosis. Data came from immunoSEQ multiplex PCR; TCRdb stores just in-frame clones and leaves some out. The data contain about 54,000 clones, 91% of them singletons. The input for sequencing was peripheral blood, taken after pregnancy. The receptor source for this set is a female donor in good health, enrolled as a control in a pregnancy study.

V and J are TRBV5-8 and TRBJ2-7, with D perhaps TRBD1 (5 bases). The CDR3 runs to 13 residues. Germline lookup yields CDR1 SGHTS and CDR2 YDEGEE. V was shortened by 0 bases and J by 1 base, with 5 bases between the two germline ends. The CDR3 DNA follows: TGTGCCAGCAGCTTGGGACAGTCCTACGAGCAGTACTTC. Encoded protein: CASSLGQSYEQYF.

The rearrangement links TRBV6-1 to TRBJ2-5, with 8 bases aligning to TRBD1. Germline trimming cut 7 bases from V and 1 base from J; bases unmatched to any gene: 8. The V gene's germline CDR1 is MNHNS and CDR2 SASEGT. The CDR3 extends over 15 amino acids. In DNA form, the CDR3 reads TGTGCCAGCAATATAGACAGGGGACCCCAAGAGACCCAGTACTTC. Protein sequence: CASNIDRGPQETQYF.

This clone was found a few times. This chain uses TRBV4-1 with TRBJ1-5; weak D call: TRBD1 (5 bases). Germline V gene lookup returns CDR1 MGHRA and CDR2 YSYEKL. V lost 1 base to trimming and J lost 8 bases, with 15 bases between them. This CDR3 has 15 amino acids. CDR3 sequence reads: CASSQAGLREEPQHF. CDR3 bases: TGCGCCAGCAGCCAAGCGGGACTCCGGGAAGAGCCCCAGCATTTT.

This sequence joins TRBV27 and TRBJ2-7; D call uncertain. V was clipped by 6 bases and J by 3 bases, with 18 bases between them. Germline loops: CDR1 MNHEY, CDR2 SMNVEV (reference sequence). The CDR3 extends over 15 amino acids. The CDR3 nucleotides are TGTGCCAGCAGCCTATCTGAGACAAACAACTACGAGCAGTACTTC. Translated: CASSLSETNNYEQYF.

The chain's CDR3 is CASTQQGAGNQPQHF. In DNA, the CDR3 is TGTGCCAGCACCCAACAGGGGGCAGGCAATCAGCCCCAGCATTTT. The rearrangement uses TRBV7-8 and TRBJ1-5, with TRBD1 matching over 9 bases. Unmatched junction bases numbered 6, after V lost 7 bases and J lost 2 bases. This CDR3 has 15 amino acids. CDR1 is SGHVS, CDR2 FQNEAQ, per germline.

This sequence joins TRBV6-1 and TRBJ1-1; no reliable D call. Germline V gene lookup returns CDR1 MNHNS and CDR2 SASEGT. Trimming shortened V by 1 base and J by 2 bases, and 14 bases separated the two germline ends. There are 16 residues in the CDR3. CDR3 DNA: TGTGCCAGCAGTGAAGTGCTTGCACAGATTAACACTGAAGCTTTCTTT. It specifies CASSEVLAQINTEAFF.

The rearrangement joins TRBV14 to TRBJ2-7, with a possible D match to TRBD2 (6 bases). V gave up 1 base and J gave up 9 bases, with 13 bases separating them. The CDR3 has 13 amino acids. The germline V gene has CDR1 SGHDN and CDR2 FVKESK. The CDR3 loop reads CASSQGQSRGQYF. DNA of the CDR3: TGTGCCAGCAGCCAAGGGCAATCGCGGGGGCAGTACTTC.

J is TRBJ2-1 and V is TRBV6-4, with D possibly matching TRBD1 (5 bases). CDR3 length equals 15 residues. Trimming cost V 3 bases and J 2 bases, with 11 bases left between them. The germline V gene encodes CDR1 MRHNA and CDR2 SNTAGT. CDR3: CASSERQGAYNEQFF. In DNA, the CDR3 is TGTGCCAGCAGTGAACGGCAGGGTGCCTACAATGAGCAGTTCTTC.

The J gene is TRBJ1-6, the V gene TRBV4-3, with 8 nucleotides matching TRBD1. The CDR3 has 16 residues. Germline lookup yields CDR1 LGHNA and CDR2 YSLEER. J gave up 6 bases and V 0 bases, and 4 bases lay outside the gene matches. CDR3 nucleotides: TGCGCCAGCAGCCAAGACCGGGACAGGCTTAATTCACCCCTCCACTTT. Translation: CASSQDRDRLNSPLHF.

This clone was seen only once. The V gene is TRBV7-6, the J gene TRBJ2-7; 15 nucleotides align to TRBD2. Germline V gene lookup returns CDR1 SGHVS and CDR2 FNYEAQ. V dropped 1 base and J dropped 7; count of bases not matched to a gene: 2. CDR3 length equals 15 residues. CDR3 nucleotides: TGTGCCAGCAGCTTAGGGGGACTAGCGGGAGGTGAGCAGTACTTC. Encoded protein: CASSLGGLAGGEQYF.

The J gene is TRBJ2-7, the V gene TRBV15; D unclear. Germline CDR1 reads LNHNV; CDR2 reads YYDKDF (reference sequence). Trimming shortened V by 1 base and J by 0 bases, and 13 bases separated the two germline ends. This CDR3 spans 16 amino acids. The CDR3: CATSRAPSSGSYEQYF. CDR3 nucleotides: TGTGCCACCAGCAGAGCTCCTTCATCGGGCTCCTACGAGCAGTACTTC. The entire variable domain, with the rest obtained from reference TRBV15 and TRBJ2-7, is as follows: DAMVIQNPRYQVTQFGKPVTLSCSQTLNHNVMYWYQQKSSQAPKLLFHYYDKDFNNEADTPDNFQSRRPNTSFCFLDIRSPGLGDTAMYLCATSRAPSSGSYEQYFGPGTRLTVT.

J is TRBJ1-5 and V is TRBV28, with D perhaps matching TRBD1 (6 bases). Germline assignment: CDR1 MDHEN and CDR2 SYDVKM. V was cut by 5 bases and J by 2 bases, with 13 bases left in between. The CDR3 sequence is 15 residues long. The CDR3 reads CASSPGHPGNQPQHF. DNA of the CDR3: TGTGCCAGCAGTCCGGGACACCCGGGCAATCAGCCCCAGCATTTT. The full variable domain, in which reference TRBV28 and TRBJ1-5 provide the parts outside the CDR3, is DVKVTQSSRYLVKRTGEKVFLECVQDMDHENMFWYRQDPGLGLRLIYFSYDVKMKEKGDIPEGYSVSREKKERFSLILESASTNQTSMYLCASSPGHPGNQPQHFGDGTRLSIL.

The chain is built from TRBV6-5 and TRBJ2-4; D is perhaps TRBD2 (5 bases). V gave up 6 bases and J gave up 0 bases, with 15 bases separating them. CDR3 length equals 16 residues. Germline V gene sequence: CDR1 MNHEY, CDR2 SVGAGI. This CDR3 is CASRYTSGLAKNIQYF. The CDR3 DNA follows: TGTGCCAGCAGGTACACCAGCGGTCTAGCCAAAAACATTCAGTACTTC.

In this sample, this clone turned up once. V is TRBV6-1 and J is TRBJ1-2; 7 bases line up with TRBD1. J lost 5 bases, V lost 6 bases, and 12 bases had no gene match. The V gene's germline CDR1 is MNHNS and CDR2 SASEGT. This CDR3 is built from 15 residues. CDR3 sequence (DNA): TGTGCCAGCAGCGACGGACAGGTATTAAAATATGGCTACACCTTC. Protein product: CASSDGQVLKYGYTF.

V gene TRBV5-4 combines with J gene TRBJ1-1; TRBD1 might be the D (5 bases). Looked up from germline, CDR1 is SGHNT and CDR2 is YYREEE (reference sequence). With 0 bases removed from V and 5 bases from J, the gap between germline ends came to 11 bases. This CDR3 comprises 14 residues. The CDR3, as DNA: TGTGCCAGCAGCTTGGGGCAGGGAGGGACTGAAGCTTTCTTT. Translated, it gives CASSLGQGGTEAFF.

The chain carries TRBV7-2 and TRBJ1-6; the D gene is possibly TRBD1 (5 bases). V dropped 1 base and J dropped 6 bases, with 10 bases sitting between them. Per the germline V gene, CDR1 is SGHTA and CDR2 is FQGNSA. There are 15 residues in the CDR3. CDR3 loop: CASSLEHRSNSPLHF. DNA of the CDR3: TGTGCCAGCAGCTTAGAGCACAGGAGTAATTCACCCCTCCACTTT. Complete variable domain (other parts from reference TRBV7-2 and TRBJ1-6): GAGVSQSPSNKVTEKGKDVELRCDPISGHTALYWYRQSLGQGLEFLIYFQGNSAPDKSGLPSDRFSAERTGGSVSTLTIQRTQQEDSAVYLCASSLEHRSNSPLHFGNGTRLTVT.

The rearrangement joins TRBV4-1 to TRBJ2-3, with 14 positions matching TRBD2. Trimming cost V 5 bases and J 4 bases; bases outside gene matches: 5. This CDR3 is built from 16 residues. In germline, CDR1 is MGHRA, CDR2 YSYEKL. CDR3 in DNA: TGCGCCAGCAGCACACAGACTAGCGGGAGGGCAGATACGCAGTATTTT. As protein: CASSTQTSGRADTQYF.

The rearrangement links TRBV5-6 to TRBJ2-5, with 12 bases identical to TRBD2. This CDR3 contains 15 residues. With V trimmed by 2 bases and J by 4 bases, 3 bases remained unmatched. Germline V gene sequence: CDR1 SGHDT, CDR2 YYEEEE. CDR3 coding DNA: TGTGCCAGCAGCTTCCGGACTAGCGGGACAGAGACCCAGTACTTC. Its translation is CASSFRTSGTETQYF.